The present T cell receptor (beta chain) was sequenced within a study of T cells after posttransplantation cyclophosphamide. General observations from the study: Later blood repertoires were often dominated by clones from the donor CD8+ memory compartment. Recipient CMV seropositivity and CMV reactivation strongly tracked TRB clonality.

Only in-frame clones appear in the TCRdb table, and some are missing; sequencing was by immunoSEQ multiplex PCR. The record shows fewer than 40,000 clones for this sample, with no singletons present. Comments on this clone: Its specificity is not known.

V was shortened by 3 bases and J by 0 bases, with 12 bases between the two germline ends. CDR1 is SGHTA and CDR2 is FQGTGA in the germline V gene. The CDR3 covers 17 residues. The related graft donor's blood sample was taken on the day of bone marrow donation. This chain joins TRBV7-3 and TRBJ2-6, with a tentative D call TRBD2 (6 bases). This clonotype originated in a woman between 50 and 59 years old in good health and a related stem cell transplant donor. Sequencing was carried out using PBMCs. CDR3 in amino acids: CASSLERAGSGANVLTF. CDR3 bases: TGTGCCAGCAGCTTGGAGCGGGCGGGCTCTGGGGCCAACGTCCTGACTTTC.